The entry below gives a single TCR beta chain sequence along with its context. This CDR3 spans 15 amino acids. CDR1 SEHNR and CDR2 FQNEAQ come from the germline V gene (reference sequence). Trimming removed 5 bases at V and 4 bases at J, with 17 bases between. The sample comes from a study of cytomegalovirus exposure and HLA in healthy donors. Healthy individuals who donated bone marrow served as the donors. Use of 60 Vbeta and 13 Jbeta primers characterized the PCR. Produced via immunoSEQ multiplex PCR; TCRdb's table is partial and in-frame only. The repertoire holds more than 100,000 clones, 70% to 80% seen once, with roughly 1% in the top ten.

The sequencing sample was made of PBMCs. The gene calls are TRBV7-9 and TRBJ2-5, with D possibly matching TRBD1 (6 bases). The receptor was derived from an older woman in good health and CMV-seronegative. The CDR3 region has the DNA TGTGCCAGCAGCCTGAGGGGGACCTTGGGAGAGACCCAGTACTTC. It yields the protein CASSLRGTLGETQYF.